The 31 T cell receptor beta chains listed next were all sequenced from one sample in a study of T cell repertoires in cytomegalovirus infection. TCRdb analysed the reads with MiXCR anew, one entry per CDR3 protein. The sample carries some 220,000 distinct CDR3 sequences, about 40% recorded once. No cognate antigen is known for these TCRs. Sample: CD8+ T cells from cultured PBMCs, taken from culture after CMV antigen stimulation. Receptors were obtained from a human donor in good health (CMV status not recorded). Some clones in this sample may be carry-over from other donors' samples.

This chain connects TRBV7-2 to TRBJ1-3, with unresolved D. Trimming took 1 base from V and 4 from J, leaving 14 bases between them. The CDR3 consists of 16 residues. Germline loops: CDR1 SGHTA, CDR2 FQGNSA. CDR3 DNA sequence: TGTGCCAGCAGCTTAGGCGGACGACAAACAGGAAACACCATATATTTT. Its protein is CASSLGGRQTGNTIYF.

As regards this clonotype: No conserved phenylalanine or tryptophan is present at the end of the CDR3, so a read error is the likely explanation. The gene calls are TRBV5-4 and TRBJ1-3; D gene uncertain. This CDR3 is 17 amino acids long. V lost 4 bases to trimming and J lost 4 bases, with 21 bases between them. From germline, CDR1 is SGHNT and CDR2 YYREEE (reference sequence). The CDR3 region is CASSQVPGRSIGNTIYC. CDR3 nucleotides: TGTGCCAGCAGCCAAGTCCCCGGGCGCTCGATAGGAAACACCATATATTGT.

There are many counts of this clonotype. V is TRBV7-8 and J is TRBJ2-1, with no clear D. V was trimmed by 5 bases and J by 4 bases, leaving 15 bases between them. The length of the CDR3 is 15 residues. The germline V gene has CDR1 SGHVS and CDR2 FQNEAQ. The CDR3 spells CASSELGSRYNEQFF. The CDR3 nucleotides read TGTGCCAGCAGCGAGCTCGGAAGTCGTTACAATGAGCAGTTCTTC.

This clonotype has just a few counts. J is TRBJ2-2 and V is TRBV19; 7 bases line up with TRBD1. V gave up 7 bases and J gave up 5 bases; unmatched junction bases: 1. The CDR3 is 12 amino acids. Germline V gene lookup returns CDR1 LNHDA and CDR2 SQIVND (reference sequence). The CDR3: CASTRGTGELFF. The CDR3 DNA reads TGTGCCAGTACCAGGGGGACCGGGGAGCTGTTTTTT.

This clonotype was seen at least ten times. The V and J genes are TRBV7-8 and TRBJ1-3, with 10 bases lining up with TRBD1. Germline loops: CDR1 SGHVS, CDR2 FQNEAQ. V shed 0 bases, J shed 4 bases, and the junction held 9 bases outside the gene matches. The CDR3 extends over 18 amino acids. CDR3 sequence reads: CASSLARDRGGTGNTIYF. CDR3 nucleotides: TGTGCCAGCAGCTTAGCCCGGGACAGGGGAGGAACAGGAAACACCATATATTTT.

The chain is built from TRBV19 and TRBJ1-4; 10 bases are shared with TRBD1. From germline, CDR1 is LNHDA and CDR2 SQIVND (reference sequence). V lost 6 bases, J lost 7 bases, and 11 bases stayed unmatched. This CDR3 has 16 residues. CDR3 DNA: TGTGCCAGTAGGCAGGACAGGGGGATCCGGAGTGAAAAACTGTTTTTT. It is translated as CASRQDRGIRSEKLFF.

The chain is built from TRBV7-9 and TRBJ1-1; D call uncertain. Trimming left V 5 bases short and J 5 bases short, with 21 bases between. Germline CDR1 is SEHNR and CDR2 is FQNEAQ (reference sequence). There are 16 residues in the CDR3. As DNA, the CDR3 is TGTGCCAGCAGCCGGAACATTGGGGAGGGAAATACTGAAGCTTTCTTT. Residues: CASSRNIGEGNTEAFF.

The chain has TRBV7-3 and TRBJ2-1, with D tentatively TRBD2 (6 bases). The CDR3 totals 15 residues. V was clipped by 0 bases and J by 4 bases, with 10 bases between them. The V gene's germline CDR1 is SGHTA and CDR2 FQGTGA. CDR3 DNA sequence: TGTGCCAGCAGCTTAACGTTTAGCGGTTACAATGAGCAGTTCTTC. Encoded protein: CASSLTFSGYNEQFF. Using reference TRBV7-3 and TRBJ2-1 for the parts outside the CDR3, the full variable domain is GAGVSQTPSNKVTEKGKYVELRCDPISGHTALYWYRQSLGQGPEFLIYFQGTGAADDSGLPNDRFFAVRPEGSVSTLKIQRTERGDSAVYLCASSLTFSGYNEQFFGPGTRLTVL.

Ten or more counts support this clonotype. The V call is TRBV19, the J call TRBJ1-1; D is perhaps TRBD1 (6 bases). V lost 9 bases to trimming and J lost 4 bases, with 12 bases between them. Germline V CDR1 and CDR2: LNHDA, SQIVND (reference sequence). The CDR3 contains 12 residues. CDR3 residues: CASTTGLTEAFF. CDR3 bases: TGTGCCAGCACAACAGGGCTCACTGAAGCTTTCTTT.

This clonotype has a count of ten or more. The chain is built from TRBV7-6 and TRBJ2-3; D is possibly TRBD1 (6 bases). This CDR3 has 15 amino acids. Germline V gene data show CDR1 as SGHVS and CDR2 as FNYEAQ. Trimming removed 0 bases at V and 0 bases at J, with 7 bases between. This chain's CDR3 is CASSLAGASTDTQYF. CDR3 nucleotides: TGTGCCAGCAGCTTAGCGGGGGCTAGCACAGATACGCAGTATTTT.

J is TRBJ2-5 and V is TRBV28, with 8 nucleotides matching TRBD1. The V and J ends lost 5 bases and 7 bases, in that order; junction bases with no gene match: 9. The germline gives CDR1 MDHEN, CDR2 SYDVKM. The CDR3 has 14 amino acids. CDR3 DNA: TGTGCCAGCAGTGATACAGGGGGAATAGGGACCCAGTACTTC. It specifies CASSDTGGIGTQYF.

This chain links TRBV12-5 with TRBJ1-1; D may be TRBD1 (6 bases). The germline V gene has CDR1 LGHNT and CDR2 FRNRAP. Trimming shortened V by 1 base and J by 6 bases, and 15 bases separated the two germline ends. This CDR3 comprises 15 residues. In DNA, the CDR3 is TGTGCTAGTGGTTTGGCCCAAGGGGGGAGGGCTGAAGCTTTCTTT. This gives the protein CASGLAQGGRAEAFF.

This clonotype was picked up a small number of times. The chain links TRBV19 to TRBJ2-2, with unresolved D. In germline, CDR1 is LNHDA, CDR2 SQIVND (reference sequence). CDR3 length equals 14 residues. V lost 5 bases, J lost 1 base, and 8 bases lay in between. DNA of the CDR3: TGTGCCAGTAGTGAAGTGATGAACACCGGGGAGCTGTTTTTT. Its translation is CASSEVMNTGELFF.

V usage is TRBV7-2 and J usage is TRBJ2-1; D might be TRBD1 or TRBD2, each matching 5 bases. The V and J ends lost 2 bases and 9 bases respectively, with 20 bases between them. CDR1 and CDR2 from the germline V gene are SGHTA and FQGNSA. This CDR3 is built from 16 residues. In nucleotides, the CDR3 is TGTGCCAGCAGCTTAACCTCCGGGACCCTCGGAGGTGAGCAGTTCTTC. It yields the protein CASSLTSGTLGGEQFF.

This clonotype turned up a few times. The V gene is TRBV7-9, the J gene TRBJ2-7; weak D call: TRBD2 (6 bases). The V end was cut by 5 bases, the J end by 3 bases, with 11 bases between. Germline V CDR1 and CDR2: SEHNR, FQNEAQ (reference sequence). CDR3 length: 13 amino acids. The CDR3 here is CASSIGGFYEQYF. The CDR3 nucleotides are TGTGCCAGCAGCATTGGGGGGTTCTACGAGCAGTACTTC.

This chain joins TRBV14 and TRBJ2-2, with 7 bases fitting TRBD2. The CDR3 is 15 amino acids. The germline V gene encodes CDR1 SGHDN and CDR2 FVKESK. With V trimmed by 4 bases and J by 3 bases, 5 bases remained unmatched. CDR3 nucleotides: TGTGCCAGCAGCCTCGGGACTACTTACACCGGGGAGCTGTTTTTT. Protein sequence: CASSLGTTYTGELFF.

This clonotype was seen a handful of times. A read error may account for a junction end that differs from germline. The V gene is TRBV12-5, the J gene TRBJ1-1; weak D call: TRBD1 (5 bases). The length of the CDR3 is 12 residues. Per the germline V gene, CDR1 is LGHNT and CDR2 is FRNRAP. CDR3 DNA sequence: TGTGCTAGTGGTTTCGAGGACACCGAAGCTTTCTTT. Translated, it gives CASGFEDTEAFF.

This clonotype was seen once. The chain has TRBV29-1 and TRBJ2-7; 8 nucleotides match TRBD1. In germline, CDR1 is SQVTM, CDR2 ANQGSEA. J lost 2 bases, V lost 5 bases, and 11 bases had no gene match. CDR3 size: 15 residues. The CDR3 region has the DNA TGCAGCGTTTGGACCGGGACAGGACCTACCTACGAGCAGTACTTC. Residues: CSVWTGTGPTYEQYF.

V gene TRBV27 combines with J gene TRBJ1-5; D not resolved. Trimming removed 5 bases from V and 7 bases from J, with 15 bases in between. Germline-derived CDR1 and CDR2 are MNHEY and SMNVEV (reference sequence). The CDR3 is 14 amino acids. This CDR3 reads CASSVGIFVQPQHF. The CDR3 nucleotides read TGTGCCAGCAGTGTCGGGATCTTCGTGCAGCCCCAGCATTTT.

V usage is TRBV7-9 and J usage is TRBJ2-2; tentative D call: TRBD2 (5 bases). Between the trimmed V and J ends, which lost 2 bases and 4 bases, there was a span of 14 bases. This CDR3 spans 16 amino acids. Germline V gene lookup returns CDR1 SEHNR and CDR2 FQNEAQ (reference sequence). CDR3 amino acids: CASSLRTESPTGELFF. The DNA of the CDR3 is TGTGCCAGCAGCTTAAGGACTGAGAGCCCCACCGGGGAGCTGTTTTTT.

This clonotype has just a few counts. The rearrangement links TRBV27 to TRBJ2-1, with 7 bases matching TRBD2. CDR1 and CDR2 from the germline V gene are MNHEY and SMNVEV (reference sequence). V lost 2 bases to trimming and J lost 8 bases; unmatched junction nucleotides: 12. This CDR3 region has 16 residues. The CDR3 nucleotides read TGTGCCAGCAGTTTACTCCCGGGGGGAGGTATAGATGAGCAGTTCTTC. The encoded protein is CASSLLPGGGIDEQFF.

The chain links TRBV3-1 to TRBJ2-1; 8 positions agree with TRBD1. With 4 bases clipped from V and 2 bases from J, the junction kept 7 bases outside the gene matches. The CDR3 runs 16 residues. CDR1 is LGHDT and CDR2 is YNNKEL in the germline V gene (reference sequence). For the CDR3, the DNA is TGTGCCAGCAGCCGCCCGGGACAGGATGCCTACAATGAGCAGTTCTTC. It encodes CASSRPGQDAYNEQFF.

This clonotype was seen a handful of times. The chain combines TRBV27 with TRBJ2-7; the D gene is possibly TRBD1 (5 bases). Germline-derived CDR1 and CDR2 are MNHEY and SMNVEV (reference sequence). This CDR3 spans 13 amino acids. Trimming removed 5 bases at V and 3 bases at J, with 11 bases between. The CDR3 sequence: CASSRGNLYEQYF. CDR3 bases: TGTGCCAGCAGTAGGGGCAACCTCTACGAGCAGTACTTC.

This clonotype was observed a handful of times. The chain carries TRBV7-4 and TRBJ2-6; D uncertain. CDR1 SGHVT and CDR2 SQSDAQ come from the germline V gene. Between the trimmed V and J ends, which lost 5 bases and 4 bases, there was a span of 9 bases. The CDR3 length is 14 residues. CDR3 sequence: CASSPPIGANVLTF. The DNA for the CDR3 is TGTGCCAGCAGCCCCCCTATAGGGGCCAACGTCCTGACTTTC.

The chain is built from TRBV7-9 and TRBJ2-3, with a weak D call TRBD2 (6 bases). V lost 5 bases and J 2 bases, leaving 14 bases between the germline ends. Germline CDR1 SEHNR, CDR2 FQNEAQ (reference sequence). This CDR3 comprises 15 residues. The CDR3 nucleotides read TGTGCCAGCAGCAGAGCGGGCCTTACCACAGATACGCAGTATTTT. Protein sequence: CASSRAGLTTDTQYF.

Remarks on this clonotype: The conserved phenylalanine or tryptophan is not found at the CDR3 terminus, so this likely reflects a read error. CDR3 sequence (DNA): TGTGCCATCAGCCCGGAGGGGCTAGCGGGGGGTTCAACCTACAATGAGCAGTTCTTG. Translating gives CAISPEGLAGGSTYNEQFL. The genes are TRBV10-3 and TRBJ2-1; 11 nucleotides line up with TRBD2. The CDR3 covers 19 residues. Germline V CDR1 and CDR2: ENHRY, SYGVKD. V lost 6 bases and J lost 2; bases outside the gene matches: 15.

This clonotype was observed at least ten times. V and J are TRBV7-8 and TRBJ2-7; D is unclear. Trimming pared 5 bases from V and 2 bases from J, leaving 10 bases between. Germline assignment: CDR1 SGHVS and CDR2 FQNEAQ. The CDR3 is made up of 13 amino acids. The CDR3 DNA sequence: TGTGCCAGCAGCCGACGGAGTACCTACGAGCAGTACTTC. Translation gives CASSRRSTYEQYF.

This clonotype was picked up a small number of times. The chain joins TRBV19 to TRBJ1-5; perhaps TRBD1 as D (6 bases). The CDR3 extends over 16 amino acids. V was cut by 6 bases and J by 1 base, with 16 bases left in between. In germline, CDR1 is LNHDA, CDR2 SQIVND (reference sequence). The CDR3 protein is CASSLKGRGSNQPQHF. DNA of the CDR3: TGTGCCAGTAGCCTCAAGGGCAGGGGAAGCAATCAGCCCCAGCATTTT.

The chain joins TRBV7-8 to TRBJ2-2; TRBD1 matches 8 bases. This CDR3 has 17 amino acids. Germline CDR1 SGHVS, CDR2 FQNEAQ. J gave up 4 bases and V 5 bases, and 12 bases lay outside the gene matches. The DNA for the CDR3 is TGTGCCAGCAGCAAAGACAGGGGAGGCCCGGCCACCGGGGAGCTGTTTTTT. This translates into CASSKDRGGPATGELFF.

The V call is TRBV10-3, the J call TRBJ1-5; D uncertain. Germline CDR1 and CDR2: ENHRY and SYGVKD. This CDR3 comprises 14 residues. V was pared by 2 bases and J by 6 bases, with 11 bases between. The CDR3 protein is CAISEGVGIQPQHF. The DNA of the CDR3 is TGTGCCATCAGTGAGGGGGTAGGGATTCAGCCCCAGCATTTT.

The J gene is TRBJ2-3, the V gene TRBV7-7; possible D gene TRBD2, 5 bases. The V gene lost 5 bases and the J gene lost 6 bases, with 15 bases spanning the gap. The CDR3 consists of 14 residues. The germline V gene encodes CDR1 SSHAT and CDR2 FNYEAQ (reference sequence). The CDR3 coding sequence is TGTGCCAGCAGCCTCCGGGGATCGGGGGATACGCAGTATTTT. Encoded protein: CASSLRGSGDTQYF.